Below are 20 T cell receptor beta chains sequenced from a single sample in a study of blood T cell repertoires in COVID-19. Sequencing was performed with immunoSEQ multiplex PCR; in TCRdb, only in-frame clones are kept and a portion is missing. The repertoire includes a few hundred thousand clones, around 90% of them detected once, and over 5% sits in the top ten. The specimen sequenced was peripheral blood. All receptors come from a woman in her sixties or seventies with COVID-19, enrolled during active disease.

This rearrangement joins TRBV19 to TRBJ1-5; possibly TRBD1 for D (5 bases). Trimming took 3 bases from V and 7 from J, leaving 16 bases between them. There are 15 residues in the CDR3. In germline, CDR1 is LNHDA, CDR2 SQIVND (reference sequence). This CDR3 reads CASSIGAGGRQPQHF. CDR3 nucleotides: TGTGCCAGTAGTATCGGGGCAGGAGGGCGGCAGCCCCAGCATTTT. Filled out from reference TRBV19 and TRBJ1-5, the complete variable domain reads DGGITQSPKYLFRKEGQNVTLSCEQNLNHDAMYWYRQDPGQGLRLIYYSQIVNDFQKGDIAEGYSVSREKKESFPLTVTSAQKNPTAFYLCASSIGAGGRQPQHFGDGTRLSIL.

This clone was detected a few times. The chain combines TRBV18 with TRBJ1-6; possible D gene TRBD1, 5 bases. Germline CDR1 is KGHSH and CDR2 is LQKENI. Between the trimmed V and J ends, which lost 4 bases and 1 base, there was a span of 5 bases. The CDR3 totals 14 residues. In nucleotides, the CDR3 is TGTGCCAGCTCACAGGGGTCCTATAATTCACCCCTCCACTTT. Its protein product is CASSQGSYNSPLHF.

The CDR3 DNA sequence: TGTGCCAGCAGTTCAAATAAGGGCCGGGTGGGACAGGTTAATTCACCCCTCCACTTT. This codes for CASSSNKGRVGQVNSPLHF. The chain joins TRBV28 to TRBJ1-6; 8 bases agree with TRBD1. J gave up 6 bases and V 4 bases, and 17 bases lay outside the gene matches. CDR3 length: 19 amino acids. CDR1 is MDHEN, CDR2 SYDVKM, per germline.

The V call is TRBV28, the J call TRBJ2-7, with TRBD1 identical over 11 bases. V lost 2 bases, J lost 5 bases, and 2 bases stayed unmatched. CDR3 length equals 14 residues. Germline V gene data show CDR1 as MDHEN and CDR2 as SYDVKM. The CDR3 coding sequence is TGTGCCAGCAGTTTACGGACAGGGGGCGACGAGCAGTACTTC. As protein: CASSLRTGGDEQYF.

CDR3 DNA sequence: TGTGCCAGTAGTCGGTTTAGCGGAACCACAGATACGCAGTATTTT. Protein product: CASSRFSGTTDTQYF. This sequence joins TRBV19 and TRBJ2-3; maybe TRBD2 (6 bases). Between the trimmed V and J ends, which lost 5 bases and 2 bases, there was a span of 14 bases. The CDR3 has 15 amino acids. Germline assignment: CDR1 LNHDA and CDR2 SQIVND (reference sequence).

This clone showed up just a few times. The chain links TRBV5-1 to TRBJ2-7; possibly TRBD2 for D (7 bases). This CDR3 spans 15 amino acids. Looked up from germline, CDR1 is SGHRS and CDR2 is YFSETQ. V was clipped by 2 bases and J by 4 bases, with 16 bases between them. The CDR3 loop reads CASSFPGRGAYEQYF. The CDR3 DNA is TGCGCCAGCAGCTTCCCGGGACGGGGGGCTTACGAGCAGTACTTC. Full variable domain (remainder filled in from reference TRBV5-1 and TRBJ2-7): KAGVTQTPRYLIKTRGQQVTLSCSPISGHRSVSWYQQTPGQGLQFLFEYFSETQRNKGNFPGRFSGRQFSNSRSEMNVSTLELGDSALYLCASSFPGRGAYEQYFGPGTRLTVT.

The CDR3 sequence is CASSVEGPAGGETQYF. Written as DNA, the CDR3 is TGTGCCAGCAGCGTAGAGGGGCCAGCGGGAGGGGAGACCCAGTACTTC. The chain is built from TRBV9 and TRBJ2-5; 10 nucleotides align to TRBD2. Germline V gene sequence: CDR1 SGDLS, CDR2 YYNGEE. The CDR3 is made up of 16 amino acids. Trimming removed 0 bases from V and 5 bases from J; junction bases left unmatched: 7.

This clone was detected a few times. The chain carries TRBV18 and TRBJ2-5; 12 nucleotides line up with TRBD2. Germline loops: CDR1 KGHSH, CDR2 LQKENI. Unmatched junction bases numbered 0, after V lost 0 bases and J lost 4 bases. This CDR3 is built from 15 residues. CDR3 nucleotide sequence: TGTGCCAGCTCACCACCGGGACTAGCGGGAGAGACCCAGTACTTC. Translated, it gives CASSPPGLAGETQYF.

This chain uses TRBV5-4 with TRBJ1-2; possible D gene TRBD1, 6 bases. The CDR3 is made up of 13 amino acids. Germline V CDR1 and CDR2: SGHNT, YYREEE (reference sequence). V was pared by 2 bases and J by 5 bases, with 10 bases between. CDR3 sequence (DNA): TGTGCCAGCAGCTTTGCAGGGGCGTATGGCTACACCTTC. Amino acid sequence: CASSFAGAYGYTF.

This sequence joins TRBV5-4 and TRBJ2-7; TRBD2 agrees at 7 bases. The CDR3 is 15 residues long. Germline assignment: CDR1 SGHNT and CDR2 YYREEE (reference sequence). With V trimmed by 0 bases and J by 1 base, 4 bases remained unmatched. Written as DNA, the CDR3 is TGTGCCAGCAGCTTGGGCGGGGGAGTATCCTACGAGCAGTACTTC. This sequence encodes CASSLGGGVSYEQYF.

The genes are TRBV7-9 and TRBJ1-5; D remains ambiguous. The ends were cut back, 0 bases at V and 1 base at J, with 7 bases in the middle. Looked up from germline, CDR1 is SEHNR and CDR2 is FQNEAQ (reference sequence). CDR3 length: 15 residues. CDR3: CASSLAGRSNQPQHF. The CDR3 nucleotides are TGTGCCAGCAGCTTAGCGGGGAGAAGCAATCAGCCCCAGCATTTT.

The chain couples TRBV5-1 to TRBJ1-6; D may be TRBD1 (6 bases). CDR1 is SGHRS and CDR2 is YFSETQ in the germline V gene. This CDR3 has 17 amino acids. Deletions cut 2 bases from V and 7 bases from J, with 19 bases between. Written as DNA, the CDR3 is TGCGCCAGCAGCTTTATCCGGGACAAGAAAAAGAATTCACCCCTCCACTTT. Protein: CASSFIRDKKKNSPLHF.

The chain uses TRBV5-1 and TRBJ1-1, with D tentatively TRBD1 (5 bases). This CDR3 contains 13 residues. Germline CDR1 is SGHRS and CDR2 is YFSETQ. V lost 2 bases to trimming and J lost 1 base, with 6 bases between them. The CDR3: CASSLQENTEAFF. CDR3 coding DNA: TGCGCCAGCAGCTTACAGGAGAACACTGAAGCTTTCTTT. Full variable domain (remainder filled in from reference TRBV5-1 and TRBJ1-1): KAGVTQTPRYLIKTRGQQVTLSCSPISGHRSVSWYQQTPGQGLQFLFEYFSETQRNKGNFPGRFSGRQFSNSRSEMNVSTLELGDSALYLCASSLQENTEAFFGQGTRLTVV.

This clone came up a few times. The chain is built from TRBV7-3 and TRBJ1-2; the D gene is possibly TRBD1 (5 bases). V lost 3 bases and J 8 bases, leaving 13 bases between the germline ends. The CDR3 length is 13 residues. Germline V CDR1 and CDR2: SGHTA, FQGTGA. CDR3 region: CASSFGHQGGYTF. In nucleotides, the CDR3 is TGTGCCAGCAGCTTTGGACACCAAGGAGGCTACACCTTC.

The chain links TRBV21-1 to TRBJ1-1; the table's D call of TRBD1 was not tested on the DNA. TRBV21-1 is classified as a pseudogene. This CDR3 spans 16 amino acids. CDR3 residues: CASAPQQGSMNTEAFF. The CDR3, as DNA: TGTGCCAGCGCCCCACAGCAGGGGTCCATGAACACTGAAGCTTTCTTT.

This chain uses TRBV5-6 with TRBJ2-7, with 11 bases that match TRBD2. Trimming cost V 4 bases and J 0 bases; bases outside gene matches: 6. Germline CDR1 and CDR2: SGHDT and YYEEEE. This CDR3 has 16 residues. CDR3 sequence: CASSPVSGRASYEQYF. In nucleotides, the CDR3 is TGTGCCAGCAGCCCCGTTAGCGGGAGGGCCTCCTACGAGCAGTACTTC. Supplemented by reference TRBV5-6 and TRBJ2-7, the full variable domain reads DAGVTQSPTHLIKTRGQQVTLRCSPKSGHDTVSWYQQALGQGPQFIFQYYEEEERQRGNFPDRFSGHQFPNYSSELNVNALLLGDSALYLCASSPVSGRASYEQYFGPGTRLTVT.

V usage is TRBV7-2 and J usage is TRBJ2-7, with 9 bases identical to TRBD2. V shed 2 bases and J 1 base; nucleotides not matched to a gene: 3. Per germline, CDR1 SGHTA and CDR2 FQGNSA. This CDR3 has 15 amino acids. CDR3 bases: TGTGCCAGCAGCTTACCGCGGGGGGGATCCTACGAGCAGTACTTC. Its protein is CASSLPRGGSYEQYF.

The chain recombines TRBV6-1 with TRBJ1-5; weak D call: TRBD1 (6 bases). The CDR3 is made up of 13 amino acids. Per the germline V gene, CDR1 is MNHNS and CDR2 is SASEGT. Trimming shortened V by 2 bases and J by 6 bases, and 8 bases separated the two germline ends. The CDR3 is CASSEQGPQPQHF. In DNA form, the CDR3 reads TGTGCCAGCAGTGAACAGGGGCCTCAGCCCCAGCATTTT.

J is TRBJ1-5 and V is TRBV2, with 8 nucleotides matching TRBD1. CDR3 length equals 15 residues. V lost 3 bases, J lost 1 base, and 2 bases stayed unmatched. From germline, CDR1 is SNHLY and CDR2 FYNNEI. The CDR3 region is CASSEDRVSNQPQHF. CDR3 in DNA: TGTGCCAGCAGTGAGGACAGGGTGAGCAATCAGCCCCAGCATTTT.

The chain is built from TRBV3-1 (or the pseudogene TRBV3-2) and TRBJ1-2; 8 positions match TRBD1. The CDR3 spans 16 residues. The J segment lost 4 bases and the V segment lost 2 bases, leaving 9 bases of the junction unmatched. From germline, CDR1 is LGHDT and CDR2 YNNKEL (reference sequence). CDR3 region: CASSQRGQVIFYGYTF. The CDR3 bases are TGTGCCAGCAGCCAACGGGGACAGGTTATCTTCTATGGCTACACCTTC.